Sequencing of this TCR beta chain was carried out in a study of vaccination effects on CD4 cells after COVID-19. As for this clone: Its target is unknown.

Profiling relied on immunoSEQ multiplex PCR, and the TCRdb table lists in-frame clones only, not all of them. The sample contains some 69,000 clones, roughly 73% of which appear only once. After roughly eleven days in culture, the CD4+ T cells were isolated. Two-dose BNT162b2 or mRNA-1273 vaccination was given to participants. V dropped 5 bases and J dropped 5 bases, with 10 bases sitting between them. Per the germline V gene, CDR1 is SGHNT and CDR2 is YENEEA. The CDR3 extends over 13 amino acids. The origin of this receptor is a human donor who received a COVID-19 vaccine. The chain uses TRBV11-3 and TRBJ1-5; D perhaps matches TRBD1 (6 bases). The sample here was CD4+ T cells from PBMCs cultured without peptide, taken after COVID-19 vaccination. CDR3 sequence reads: CASSRQVHQPQHF. The DNA of the CDR3 is TGTGCCAGCAGCCGACAGGTTCATCAGCCCCAGCATTTT. The full variable domain, in which reference TRBV11-3 and TRBJ1-5 provide the parts outside the CDR3, is EAGVVQSPRYKIIEKKQPVAFWCNPISGHNTLYWYLQNLGQGPELLIRYENEEAVDDSQLPKDRFSAERLKGVDSTLKIQPAELGDSAVYLCASSRQVHQPQHFGDGTRLSIL.